The 8 T cell receptor beta chains below come from one sample, sequenced in a study of blood T cell repertoires in COVID-19. Repertoires were generated with immunoSEQ multiplex PCR, while TCRdb's copy carries only in-frame clones and drops some. This table has some 330,000 clones, roughly 90% appearing once. The sequenced sample was PBMCs or T cells enriched from blood (not recorded which). These receptors were collected from a woman in her 30s who had recovered from COVID-19.

V and J are TRBV7-8 and TRBJ2-2, with D hard to call. Germline CDR1 SGHVS, CDR2 FQNEAQ. Trimming shortened V by 5 bases and J by 7 bases, and 17 bases separated the two germline ends. The CDR3 totals 15 residues. CDR3 DNA: TGTGCCAGCAGCCCGACCACTACCGTCGGCGGGGAGCTGTTTTTT. Translation gives CASSPTTTVGGELFF.

The chain links TRBV19 to TRBJ2-7, with D possibly matching TRBD2 (6 bases). Trimming stripped 9 bases from V and 0 bases from J, with 12 bases between. CDR3 size: 13 residues. Germline V gene sequence: CDR1 LNHDA, CDR2 SQIVND (reference sequence). For the CDR3, the DNA is TGTGCCAGCTACGGGGGTCCCTCCTACGAGCAGTACTTC. It specifies CASYGGPSYEQYF.

The chain has TRBV19 and TRBJ2-7, with TRBD1 matching 9 bases. This CDR3 spans 14 amino acids. V trimming: 5 bases; J trimming: 3 bases; junction bases outside the gene matches: 5. Germline V CDR1 and CDR2: LNHDA, SQIVND (reference sequence). The CDR3 coding sequence is TGTGCCAGTAGTGTCTCGGGACAGGGCTACGAGCAGTACTTC. It translates to CASSVSGQGYEQYF.

The chain carries TRBV19 and TRBJ1-1; D gene unclear. V lost 7 bases to trimming and J lost 3 bases, with 6 bases between them. Per germline, CDR1 LNHDA and CDR2 SQIVND (reference sequence). The CDR3 loop spans 11 amino acids. The CDR3 coding sequence is TGTGCCAGTAAACGGGACACTGAAGCTTTCTTT. It is translated as CASKRDTEAFF.

The V and J genes are TRBV7-2 and TRBJ1-5, with D possibly matching TRBD1 (5 bases). This CDR3 has 14 amino acids. With 1 base removed from V and 6 bases from J, the gap between germline ends came to 10 bases. Germline values: CDR1 SGHTA, CDR2 FQGNSA. CDR3 DNA sequence: TGTGCCAGCAGCTTAGTGGGGCAGGGTCAGCCCCAGCATTTT. Protein sequence: CASSLVGQGQPQHF.

The genes are TRBV7-9 and TRBJ1-1; a possible D gene is TRBD1 (5 bases). Germline V gives CDR1 SEHNR, CDR2 FQNEAQ (reference sequence). The V gene lost 1 base and the J gene lost 4 bases, with 10 bases spanning the gap. The CDR3 is 14 amino acids. CDR3 loop: CASSLGGSGTEAFF. The CDR3 DNA sequence: TGTGCCAGCAGCTTAGGGGGCTCGGGCACTGAAGCTTTCTTT.

The chain combines TRBV7-2 with TRBJ2-1, with 8 bases fitting TRBD2. This CDR3 region has 15 residues. Germline CDR1 reads SGHTA; CDR2 reads FQGNSA. The V segment lost 3 bases and the J segment 8 bases; nucleotides outside the gene matches: 9. In nucleotides, the CDR3 is TGTGCCAGCAGCTTCTCCGGGACTAGTAGCCATGAGCAGTTCTTC. Its protein is CASSFSGTSSHEQFF.

The V call is TRBV10-3, the J call TRBJ1-1; weak D call: TRBD1 (5 bases). Germline V CDR1 and CDR2: ENHRY, SYGVKD. The V end was cut by 11 bases, the J end by 3 bases, with 16 bases between. The CDR3 has 13 residues. The CDR3 here is CAHGAGLDTEAFF. The CDR3 DNA reads TGTGCCCACGGGGCGGGGTTGGACACTGAAGCTTTCTTT.